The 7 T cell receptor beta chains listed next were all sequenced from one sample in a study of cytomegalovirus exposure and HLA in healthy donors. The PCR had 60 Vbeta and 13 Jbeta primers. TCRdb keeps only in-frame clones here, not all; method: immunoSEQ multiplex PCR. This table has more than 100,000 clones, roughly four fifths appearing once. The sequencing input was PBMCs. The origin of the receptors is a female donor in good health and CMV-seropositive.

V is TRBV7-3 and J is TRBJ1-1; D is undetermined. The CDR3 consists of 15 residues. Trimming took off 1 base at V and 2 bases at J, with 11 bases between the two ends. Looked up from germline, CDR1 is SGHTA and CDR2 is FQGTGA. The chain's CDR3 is CASSLMGGGNTEAFF. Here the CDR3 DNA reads TGTGCCAGCAGCTTAATGGGTGGAGGAAACACTGAAGCTTTCTTT. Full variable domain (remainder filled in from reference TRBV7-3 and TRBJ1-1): GAGVSQTPSNKVTEKGKYVELRCDPISGHTALYWYRQSLGQGPEFLIYFQGTGAADDSGLPNDRFFAVRPEGSVSTLKIQRTERGDSAVYLCASSLMGGGNTEAFFGQGTRLTVV.

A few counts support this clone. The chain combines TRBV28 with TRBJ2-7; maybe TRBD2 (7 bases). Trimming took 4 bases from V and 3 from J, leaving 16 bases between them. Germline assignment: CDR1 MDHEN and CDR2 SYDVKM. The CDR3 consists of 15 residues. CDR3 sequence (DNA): TGTGCCAGCAGTTCCCCGGGCGGGGGCCACTACGAGCAGTACTTC. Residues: CASSSPGGGHYEQYF.

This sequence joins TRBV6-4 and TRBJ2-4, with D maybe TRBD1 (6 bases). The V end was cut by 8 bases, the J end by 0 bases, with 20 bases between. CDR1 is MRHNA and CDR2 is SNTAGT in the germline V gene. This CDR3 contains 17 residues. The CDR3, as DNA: TGTGCCAGCCTCATAGAACGGGACAAGTTAGCCAAAAACATTCAGTACTTC. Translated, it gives CASLIERDKLAKNIQYF.

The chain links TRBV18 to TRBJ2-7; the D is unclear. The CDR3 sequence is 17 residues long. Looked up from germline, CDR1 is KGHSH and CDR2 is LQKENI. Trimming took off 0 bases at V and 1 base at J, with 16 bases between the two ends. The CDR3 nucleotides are TGTGCCAGCTCACCACCGGCCGGCGGTTTTCTTTCCTACGAGCAGTACTTC. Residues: CASSPPAGGFLSYEQYF. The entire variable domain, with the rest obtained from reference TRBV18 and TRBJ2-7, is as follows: NAGVMQNPRHLVRRRGQEARLRCSPMKGHSHVYWYRQLPEEGLKFMVYLQKENIIDESGMPKERFSAEFPKEGPSILRIQQVVRGDSAAYFCASSPPAGGFLSYEQYFGPGTRLTVT.

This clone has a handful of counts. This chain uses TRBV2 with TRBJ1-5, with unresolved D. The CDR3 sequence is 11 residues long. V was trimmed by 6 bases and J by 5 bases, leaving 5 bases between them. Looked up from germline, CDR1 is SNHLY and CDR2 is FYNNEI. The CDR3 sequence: CASSTDQPQHF. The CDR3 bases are TGTGCCAGCAGCACAGATCAGCCCCAGCATTTT.

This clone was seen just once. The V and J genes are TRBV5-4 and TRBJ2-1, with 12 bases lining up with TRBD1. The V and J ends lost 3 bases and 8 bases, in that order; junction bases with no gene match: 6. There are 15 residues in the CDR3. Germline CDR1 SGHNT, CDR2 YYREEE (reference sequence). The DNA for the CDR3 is TGTGCCAGCAGCTCCCGGGACAGGGGGCGTGATGAGCAGTTCTTC. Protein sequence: CASSSRDRGRDEQFF. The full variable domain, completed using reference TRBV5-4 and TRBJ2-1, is ETGVTQSPTHLIKTRGQQVTLRCSSQSGHNTVSWYQQALGQGPQFIFQYYREEENGRGNFPPRFSGLQFPNYSSELNVNALELDDSALYLCASSSRDRGRDEQFFGPGTRLTVL.

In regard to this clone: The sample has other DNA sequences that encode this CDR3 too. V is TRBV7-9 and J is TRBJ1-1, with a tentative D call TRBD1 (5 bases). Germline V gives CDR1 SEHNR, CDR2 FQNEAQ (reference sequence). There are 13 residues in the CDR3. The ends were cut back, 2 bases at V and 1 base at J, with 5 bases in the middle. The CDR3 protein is CASSLQGNTEAFF. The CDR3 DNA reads TGTGCCAGCAGCTTACAGGGGAACACTGAAGCTTTCTTT.